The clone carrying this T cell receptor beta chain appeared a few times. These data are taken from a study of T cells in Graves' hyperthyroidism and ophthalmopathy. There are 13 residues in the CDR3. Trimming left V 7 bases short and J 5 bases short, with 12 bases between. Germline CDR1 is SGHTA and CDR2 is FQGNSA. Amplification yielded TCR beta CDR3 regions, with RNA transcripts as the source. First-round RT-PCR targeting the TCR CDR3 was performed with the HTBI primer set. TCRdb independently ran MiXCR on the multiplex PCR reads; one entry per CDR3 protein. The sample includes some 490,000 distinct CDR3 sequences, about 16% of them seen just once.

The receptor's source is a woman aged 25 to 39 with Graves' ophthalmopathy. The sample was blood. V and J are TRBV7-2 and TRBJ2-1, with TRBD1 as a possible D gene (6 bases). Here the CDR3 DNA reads TGTGCCAGCAAATGGACAGCGAACAATGAGCAGTTCTTC. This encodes CASKWTANNEQFF. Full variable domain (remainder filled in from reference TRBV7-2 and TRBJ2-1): GAGVSQSPSNKVTEKGKDVELRCDPISGHTALYWYRQSLGQGLEFLIYFQGNSAPDKSGLPSDRFSAERTGGSVSTLTIQRTQQEDSAVYLCASKWTANNEQFFGPGTRLTVL.